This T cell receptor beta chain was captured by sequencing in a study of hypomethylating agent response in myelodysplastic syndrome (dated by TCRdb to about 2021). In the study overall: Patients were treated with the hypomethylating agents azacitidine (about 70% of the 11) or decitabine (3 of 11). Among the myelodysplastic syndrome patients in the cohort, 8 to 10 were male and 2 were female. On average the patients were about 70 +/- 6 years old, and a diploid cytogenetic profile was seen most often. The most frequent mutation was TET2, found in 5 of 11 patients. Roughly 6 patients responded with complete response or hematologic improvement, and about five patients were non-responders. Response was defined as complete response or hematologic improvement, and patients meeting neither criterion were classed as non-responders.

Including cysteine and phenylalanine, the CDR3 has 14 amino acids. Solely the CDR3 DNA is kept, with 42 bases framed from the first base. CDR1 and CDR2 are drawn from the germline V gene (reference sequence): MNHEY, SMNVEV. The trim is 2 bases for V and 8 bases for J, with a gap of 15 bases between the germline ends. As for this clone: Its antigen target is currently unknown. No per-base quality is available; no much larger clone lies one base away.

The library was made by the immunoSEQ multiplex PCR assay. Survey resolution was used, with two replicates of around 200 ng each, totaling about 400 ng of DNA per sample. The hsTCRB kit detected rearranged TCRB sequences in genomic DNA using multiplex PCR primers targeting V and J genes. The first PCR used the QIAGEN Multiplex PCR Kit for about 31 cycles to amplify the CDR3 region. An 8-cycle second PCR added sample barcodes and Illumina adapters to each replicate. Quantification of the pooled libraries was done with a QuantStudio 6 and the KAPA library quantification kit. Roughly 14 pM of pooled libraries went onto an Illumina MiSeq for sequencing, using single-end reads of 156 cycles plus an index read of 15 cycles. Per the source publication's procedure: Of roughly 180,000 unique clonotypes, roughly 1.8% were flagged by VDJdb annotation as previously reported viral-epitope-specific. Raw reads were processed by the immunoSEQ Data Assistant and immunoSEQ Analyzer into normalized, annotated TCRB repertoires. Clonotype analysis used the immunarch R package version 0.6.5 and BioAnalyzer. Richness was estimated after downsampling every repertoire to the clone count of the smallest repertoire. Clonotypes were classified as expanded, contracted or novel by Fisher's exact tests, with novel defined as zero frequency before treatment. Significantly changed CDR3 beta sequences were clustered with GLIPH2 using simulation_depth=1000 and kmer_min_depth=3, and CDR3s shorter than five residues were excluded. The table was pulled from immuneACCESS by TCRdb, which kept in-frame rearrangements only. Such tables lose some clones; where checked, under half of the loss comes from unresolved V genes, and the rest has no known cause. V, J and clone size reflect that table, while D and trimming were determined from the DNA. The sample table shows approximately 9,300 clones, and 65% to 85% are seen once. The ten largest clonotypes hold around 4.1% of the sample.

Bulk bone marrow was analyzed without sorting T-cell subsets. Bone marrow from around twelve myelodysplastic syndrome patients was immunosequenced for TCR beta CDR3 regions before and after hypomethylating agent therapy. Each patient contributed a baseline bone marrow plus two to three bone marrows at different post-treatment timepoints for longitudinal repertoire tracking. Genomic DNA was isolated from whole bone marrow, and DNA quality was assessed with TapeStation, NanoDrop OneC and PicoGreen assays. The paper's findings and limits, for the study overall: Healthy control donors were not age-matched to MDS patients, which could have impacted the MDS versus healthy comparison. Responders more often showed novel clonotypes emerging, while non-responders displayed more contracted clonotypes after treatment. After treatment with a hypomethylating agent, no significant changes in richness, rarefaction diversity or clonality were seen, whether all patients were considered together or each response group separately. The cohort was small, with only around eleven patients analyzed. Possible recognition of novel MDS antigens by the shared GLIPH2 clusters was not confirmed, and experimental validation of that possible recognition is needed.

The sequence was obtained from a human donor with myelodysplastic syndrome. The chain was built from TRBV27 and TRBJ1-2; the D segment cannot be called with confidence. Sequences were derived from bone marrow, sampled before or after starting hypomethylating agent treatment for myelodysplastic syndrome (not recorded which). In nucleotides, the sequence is TGTGCCAGCAGTTTACTCTACGGGGTCGGAGGCTACACCTTC. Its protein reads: CASSLLYGVGGYTF.